The 13 T cell receptor beta chains below were found in one sample sequenced in a study of regulatory T cells in long-lasting Graves disease. Through Arm-PCR of CDR3 regions and iRepertoire HTBI primers, TCR beta libraries were built. In TCRdb, the multiplex PCR reads were re-called with MiXCR into one record per CDR3 protein. Of approximately 350,000 distinct CDR3 sequences listed, over 9.5% were seen once; the top ten hold 15% to 20%. Indicated time point: newly diagnosed GD, antithyroid drugs for less than 3 months. Extracted PBMC RNA gave rise to the TCR library. This sample also appeared in a second study, on T cells in Graves' hyperthyroidism and ophthalmopathy.

The input for sequencing was peripheral blood mononuclear cells (PBMCs), taken at new diagnosis, from a patient treated with antithyroid drugs. The receptor source for this set is a woman under 30 with Graves disease.

This clonotype was observed a single time. This is likely an artifact of a read error, given a far larger clone one base away. The chain has TRBV28 and TRBJ2-3; TRBD1 matches at 7 bases. Judging by the DNA end, TRBJ2-7 fits better; the J call may be wrong. The V gene's germline CDR1 is MDHEN and CDR2 SYDVKM. CDR3 length: 14 residues. CDR3 sequence reads: CASSSAGTVNEQYF. The DNA for the CDR3 is TGTGCCAGCAGTTCCGCCGGGACAGTGAATGAGCAGTACTTC.

This clonotype was counted at least ten times. V and J are TRBV7-2 and TRBJ1-1, with D possibly matching TRBD1 (5 bases). Trimming cost V 5 bases and J 7 bases, with 14 bases left between them. The germline CDR1 and CDR2 sequences are SGHTA and FQGNSA. The CDR3 consists of 13 residues. In DNA form, the CDR3 reads TGTGCCAGCAGCCCCGCAAGGACAAATGAAGCTTTCTTT. It yields the protein CASSPARTNEAFF.

Ten or more counts support this clonotype. CDR3 region: CASSPKGGTEAFF. The CDR3 DNA reads as TGTGCCAGCAGCCCCAAGGGGGGCACTGAAGCTTTCTTT. The chain has TRBV7-9 and TRBJ1-1; D is perhaps TRBD1 (6 bases). Trimming removed 5 bases from V and 4 bases from J, with 11 bases in between. Per germline, CDR1 SEHNR and CDR2 FQNEAQ (reference sequence). The CDR3 consists of 13 residues.

The chain recombines TRBV7-9 with TRBJ2-6, with TRBD1 identical over 7 bases. V shed 8 bases and J 3 bases; nucleotides not matched to a gene: 4. CDR3 length: 14 amino acids. Germline-derived CDR1 and CDR2 are SEHNR and FQNEAQ (reference sequence). Here the CDR3 DNA reads TGTGCCAGCGACAGGGTAGATGGGGCCAACGTCCTGACTTTC. This codes for CASDRVDGANVLTF.

This chain connects TRBV4-1 to TRBJ2-3; 7 bases fit TRBD2. The CDR3 runs to 17 residues. Germline CDR1 MGHRA, CDR2 YSYEKL. V gave up 1 base and J gave up 1 base; unmatched junction bases: 8. CDR3 residues: CASSQGGRGGGTDTQYF. In nucleotides, the CDR3 is TGCGCCAGCAGCCAAGGGGGGAGGGGCGGTGGCACAGATACGCAGTATTTT.

This rearrangement joins TRBV28 to TRBJ2-1, with a tentative D call TRBD2 (6 bases). The CDR3 covers 15 residues. Trimming pared 4 bases from V and 4 bases from J, leaving 14 bases between. Germline V gene sequence: CDR1 MDHEN, CDR2 SYDVKM. CDR3 in amino acids: CASSSRSSEYNEQFF. The CDR3 DNA is TGTGCCAGCAGTTCCCGGTCTAGCGAGTACAATGAGCAGTTCTTC.

This clonotype has a handful of counts. The chain carries TRBV29-1 and TRBJ2-6; D tentatively fits TRBD1 or TRBD2 (5 bases each). Deletions cut 7 bases from V and 0 bases from J, with 13 bases between. The germline V gene has CDR1 SQVTM and CDR2 ANQGSEA. The CDR3 contains 15 residues. CDR3 sequence: CSARDAGSGANVLTF. The DNA of the CDR3 is TGCAGCGCGAGGGACGCTGGCTCTGGGGCCAACGTCCTGACTTTC.

This clonotype occurred many times. The gene calls are TRBV20-1 and TRBJ2-1; D is tentatively TRBD1 or TRBD2 (6 bases each). Germline values: CDR1 DFQATT, CDR2 SNEGSKA (reference sequence). V lost 0 bases and J 0 bases, leaving 12 bases between the germline ends. CDR3 length: 16 residues. This chain's CDR3 is CSARDGGRSSYNEQFF. CDR3 nucleotide sequence: TGCAGTGCTAGAGATGGGGGGCGAAGCTCCTACAATGAGCAGTTCTTC.

Ten or more counts support this clonotype. The V and J genes are TRBV20-1 and TRBJ2-2; a weak D match, TRBD1 (5 bases). Trimming removed 0 bases from V and 5 bases from J, with 19 bases in between. There are 17 residues in the CDR3. CDR1 and CDR2 from the germline V gene are DFQATT and SNEGSKA (reference sequence). This CDR3 reads CSARDLGMWGGTGELFF. CDR3 nucleotide sequence: TGCAGTGCTAGAGATCTGGGGATGTGGGGCGGAACCGGGGAGCTGTTTTTT.

This clonotype was recorded at least ten times. The CDR3 spells CASSLVFLAGAGELFF. The CDR3 DNA sequence: TGTGCCAGCAGCTTAGTTTTCCTAGCGGGGGCCGGGGAGCTGTTTTTT. This chain connects TRBV7-8 to TRBJ2-2, with TRBD2 matching over 10 bases. The V gene end was trimmed by 1 base and the J gene end by 6 bases; junction bases not matched to a gene: 5. Germline CDR1 SGHVS, CDR2 FQNEAQ. The CDR3 spans 16 residues. The whole variable domain, filled in from reference TRBV7-8 and TRBJ2-2, reads GAGVSQSPRYKVAKRGQDVALRCDPISGHVSLFWYQQALGQGPEFLTYFQNEAQLDKSGLPSDRFFAERPEGSVSTLKIQRTQQEDSAVYLCASSLVFLAGAGELFFGEGSRLTVL.

This clonotype was observed many times. The CDR3 spells CSAVDSTPSSNTEAFF. For the CDR3, the DNA is TGCAGCGCCGTCGACAGCACTCCCAGTTCGAACACTGAAGCTTTCTTT. The rearrangement joins TRBV29-1 to TRBJ1-1, with a weak D call TRBD1 (5 bases). Per germline, CDR1 SQVTM and CDR2 ANQGSEA. V lost 7 bases and J lost 1, with 22 bases in between. There are 16 residues in the CDR3.

The table lists this clonotype with a few counts. The rearrangement uses TRBV5-1 and TRBJ2-5; TRBD2 agrees at 11 bases. Germline CDR1 SGHRS, CDR2 YFSETQ. This CDR3 spans 18 amino acids. The trim removed 3 bases at V and 5 bases at J, leaving 15 bases unmatched. The CDR3 DNA sequence: TGCGCCAGCAGCTACCCCACCCGGGGGACTAGCGGACCCGAGACCCAGTACTTC. It translates to CASSYPTRGTSGPETQYF. The variable domain in full, with the rest retrieved from reference TRBV5-1 and TRBJ2-5, is KAGVTQTPRYLIKTRGQQVTLSCSPISGHRSVSWYQQTPGQGLQFLFEYFSETQRNKGNFPGRFSGRQFSNSRSEMNVSTLELGDSALYLCASSYPTRGTSGPETQYFGPGTRLLVL.

This clonotype was counted between two and nine times. This chain links TRBV19 with TRBJ1-4; D is unclear. This CDR3 spans 14 amino acids. Trimming removed 9 bases at V and 4 bases at J, with 15 bases between. Germline CDR1 is LNHDA and CDR2 is SQIVND (reference sequence). DNA for the CDR3: TGTGCCAGCGCAGTACAGCCAGATAATGAAAAACTGTTTTTT. This translates into CASAVQPDNEKLFF.